This T cell receptor (beta chain) was recovered during a study of blood T cell repertoires in COVID-19. About the research overall: Whether acute or convalescent, the COVID-19 samples came from the United States, Italy and Spain.

CDR3 length: 15 amino acids. CDR1 and CDR2 (germline): MNHEY, SVGAGI. V lost 7 bases and J 0 bases, leaving 10 bases between the germline ends. Assay: immunoSEQ multiplex PCR; the TCRdb copy retains only in-frame clones and omits some. The table lists about 98,000 clones, roughly 82% of them singletons, with under 13% in the top ten. Sequenced: peripheral blood. V is TRBV6-5 and J is TRBJ2-6; D gene unclear. This receptor was taken from a man in his 70s with active or convalescent COVID-19. The CDR3 DNA follows: TGTGCCAGCAACTTAGATAACTCTGGGGCCAACGTCCTGACTTTC. This encodes CASNLDNSGANVLTF.